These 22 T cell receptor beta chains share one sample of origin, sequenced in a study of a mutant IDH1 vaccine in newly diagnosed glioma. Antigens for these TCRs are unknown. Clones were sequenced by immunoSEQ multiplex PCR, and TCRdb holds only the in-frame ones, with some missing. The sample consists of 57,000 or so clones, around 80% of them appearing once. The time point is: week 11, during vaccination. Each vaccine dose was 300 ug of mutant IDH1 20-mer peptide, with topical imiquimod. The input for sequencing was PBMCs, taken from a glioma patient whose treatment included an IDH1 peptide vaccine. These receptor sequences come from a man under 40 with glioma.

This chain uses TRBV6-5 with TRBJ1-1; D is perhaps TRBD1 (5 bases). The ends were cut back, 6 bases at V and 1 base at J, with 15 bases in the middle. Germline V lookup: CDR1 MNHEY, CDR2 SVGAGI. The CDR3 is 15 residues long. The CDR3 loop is CASSPPRGGNTEAFF. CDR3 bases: TGTGCCAGCAGCCCCCCTAGGGGAGGGAACACTGAAGCTTTCTTT.

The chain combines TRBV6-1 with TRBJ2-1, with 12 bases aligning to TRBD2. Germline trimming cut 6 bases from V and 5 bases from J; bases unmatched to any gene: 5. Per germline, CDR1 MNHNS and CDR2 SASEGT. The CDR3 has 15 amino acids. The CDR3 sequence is CASRETSGSHNEQFF. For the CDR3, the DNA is TGTGCCAGCAGAGAGACTAGCGGGAGTCACAATGAGCAGTTCTTC.

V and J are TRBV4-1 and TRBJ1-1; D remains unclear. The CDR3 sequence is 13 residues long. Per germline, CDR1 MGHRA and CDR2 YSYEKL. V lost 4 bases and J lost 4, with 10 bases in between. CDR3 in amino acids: CASSLGRATEAFF. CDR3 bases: TGCGCCAGCAGCCTCGGGAGGGCCACTGAAGCTTTCTTT.

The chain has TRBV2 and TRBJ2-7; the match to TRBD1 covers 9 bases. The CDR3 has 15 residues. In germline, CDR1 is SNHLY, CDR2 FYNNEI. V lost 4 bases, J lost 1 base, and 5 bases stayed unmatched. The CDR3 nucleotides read TGTGCCAGCAGTGTCCCGGGACAGGGTTCCTACGAGCAGTACTTC. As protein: CASSVPGQGSYEQYF.

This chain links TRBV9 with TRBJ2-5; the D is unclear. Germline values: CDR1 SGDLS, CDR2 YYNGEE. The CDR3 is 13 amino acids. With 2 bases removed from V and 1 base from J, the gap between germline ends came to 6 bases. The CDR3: CASSVGVQETQYF. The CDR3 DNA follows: TGTGCCAGCAGCGTTGGAGTCCAAGAGACCCAGTACTTC.

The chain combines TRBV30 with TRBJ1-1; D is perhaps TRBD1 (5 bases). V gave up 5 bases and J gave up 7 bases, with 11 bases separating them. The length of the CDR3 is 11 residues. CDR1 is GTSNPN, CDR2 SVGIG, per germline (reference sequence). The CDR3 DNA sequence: TGTGCCTGGGATGGAACAGGTGAAGCTTTCTTT. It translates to CAWDGTGEAFF.

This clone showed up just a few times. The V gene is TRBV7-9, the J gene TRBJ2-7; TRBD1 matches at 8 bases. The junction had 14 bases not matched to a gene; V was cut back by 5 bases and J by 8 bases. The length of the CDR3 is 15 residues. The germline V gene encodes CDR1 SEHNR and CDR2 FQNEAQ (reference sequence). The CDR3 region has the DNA TGTGCCAGCAGCACCAAGGTGAGACAGGGGTCGCAGCAGTACTTC. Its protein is CASSTKVRQGSQQYF.

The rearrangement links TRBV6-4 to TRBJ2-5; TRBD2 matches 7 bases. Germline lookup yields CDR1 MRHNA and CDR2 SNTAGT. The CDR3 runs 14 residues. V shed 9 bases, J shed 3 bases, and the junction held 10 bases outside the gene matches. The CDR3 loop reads CARERFRGEETQYF. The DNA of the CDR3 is TGTGCCAGGGAGAGATTTCGGGGGGAAGAGACCCAGTACTTC.

The CDR3 DNA reads as TGTGCCAGCAGCAAGGGACAGGGTTCAACTGGCTACACCTTC. This translates into CASSKGQGSTGYTF. This chain connects TRBV7-2 to TRBJ1-2; TRBD1 matches at 9 bases. V dropped 5 bases and J dropped 7; count of bases not matched to a gene: 8. This CDR3 comprises 14 residues. CDR1 is SGHTA, CDR2 FQGNSA, per germline.

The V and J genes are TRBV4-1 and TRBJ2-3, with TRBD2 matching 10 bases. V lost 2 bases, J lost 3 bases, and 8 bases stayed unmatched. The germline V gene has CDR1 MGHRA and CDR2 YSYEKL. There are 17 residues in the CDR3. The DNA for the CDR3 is TGCGCCAGCAGCCAACTCATAGCGGGAGGAGAAACAGATACGCAGTATTTT. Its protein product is CASSQLIAGGETDTQYF.

The CDR3 spells CASSRIGQGGDKTAFF. The CDR3, as DNA: TGTGCCAGCAGCCGCATAGGACAGGGCGGCGACAAGACAGCTTTCTTT. The V gene is TRBV11-2, the J gene TRBJ1-1; 8 nucleotides align to TRBD1. Losses at the gene ends were 5 bases for V and 10 bases for J; bases not matched to a gene: 18. Germline CDR1 SGHAT, CDR2 FQNNGV. The CDR3 totals 16 residues.

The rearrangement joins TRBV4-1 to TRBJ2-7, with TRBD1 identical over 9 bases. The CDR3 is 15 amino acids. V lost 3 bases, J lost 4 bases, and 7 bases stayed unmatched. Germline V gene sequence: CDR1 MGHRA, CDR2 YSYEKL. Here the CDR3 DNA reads TGCGCCAGCAGCCAGCCGCTACAGGGGGCGTACGAGCAGTACTTC. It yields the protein CASSQPLQGAYEQYF.

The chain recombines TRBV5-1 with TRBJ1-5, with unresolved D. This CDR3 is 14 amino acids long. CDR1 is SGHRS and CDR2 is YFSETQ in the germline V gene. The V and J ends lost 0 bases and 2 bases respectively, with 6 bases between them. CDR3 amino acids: CASSLGGGNQPQHF. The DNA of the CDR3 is TGCGCCAGCAGCTTGGGCGGGGGCAATCAGCCCCAGCATTTT. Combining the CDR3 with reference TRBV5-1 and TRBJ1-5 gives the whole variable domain KAGVTQTPRYLIKTRGQQVTLSCSPISGHRSVSWYQQTPGQGLQFLFEYFSETQRNKGNFPGRFSGRQFSNSRSEMNVSTLELGDSALYLCASSLGGGNQPQHFGDGTRLSIL.

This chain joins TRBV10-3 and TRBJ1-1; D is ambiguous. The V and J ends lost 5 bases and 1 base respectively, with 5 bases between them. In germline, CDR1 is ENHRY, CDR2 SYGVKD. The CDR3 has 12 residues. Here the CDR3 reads CAISRGNTEAFF. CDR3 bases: TGTGCCATCAGTCGTGGGAACACTGAAGCTTTCTTT.

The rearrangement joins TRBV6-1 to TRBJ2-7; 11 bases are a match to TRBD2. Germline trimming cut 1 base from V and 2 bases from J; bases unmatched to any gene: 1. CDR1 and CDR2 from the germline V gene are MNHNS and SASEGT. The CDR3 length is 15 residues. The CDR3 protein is CASSEDSGGAYEQYF. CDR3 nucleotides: TGTGCCAGCAGTGAAGATAGCGGGGGGGCCTACGAGCAGTACTTC.

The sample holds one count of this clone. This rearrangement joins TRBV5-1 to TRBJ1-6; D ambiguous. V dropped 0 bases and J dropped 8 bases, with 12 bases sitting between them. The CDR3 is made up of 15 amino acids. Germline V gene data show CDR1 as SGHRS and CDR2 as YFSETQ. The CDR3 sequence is CASSLGRQSDSPLHF. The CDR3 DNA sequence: TGCGCCAGCAGCTTGGGAAGACAATCGGATTCACCCCTCCACTTT.

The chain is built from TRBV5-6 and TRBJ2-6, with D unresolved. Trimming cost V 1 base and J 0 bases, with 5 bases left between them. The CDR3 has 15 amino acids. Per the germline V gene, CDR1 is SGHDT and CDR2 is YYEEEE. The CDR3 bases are TGTGCCAGCAGCTTGTGGGACTCTGGGGCCAACGTCCTGACTTTC. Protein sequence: CASSLWDSGANVLTF.

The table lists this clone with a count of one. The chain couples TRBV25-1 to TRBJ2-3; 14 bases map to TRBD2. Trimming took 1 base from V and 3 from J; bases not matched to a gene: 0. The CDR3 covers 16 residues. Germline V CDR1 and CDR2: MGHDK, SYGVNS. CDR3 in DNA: TGTGCCAGCAGTGAATGGACTAGCGGGAGGACAGATACGCAGTATTTT. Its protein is CASSEWTSGRTDTQYF. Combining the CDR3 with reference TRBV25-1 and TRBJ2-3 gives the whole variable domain EADIYQTPRYLVIGTGKKITLECSQTMGHDKMYWYQQDPGMELHLIHYSYGVNSTEKGDLSSESTVSRIRTEHFPLTLESARPSHTSQYLCASSEWTSGRTDTQYFGPGTRLTVL.

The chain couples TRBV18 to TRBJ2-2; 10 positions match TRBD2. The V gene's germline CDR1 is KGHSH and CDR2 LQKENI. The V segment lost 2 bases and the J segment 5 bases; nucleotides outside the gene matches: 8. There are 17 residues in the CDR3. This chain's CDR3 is CASSPGSGRIETGELFF. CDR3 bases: TGTGCCAGCTCACCAGGTAGCGGGAGGATTGAAACCGGGGAGCTGTTTTTT.

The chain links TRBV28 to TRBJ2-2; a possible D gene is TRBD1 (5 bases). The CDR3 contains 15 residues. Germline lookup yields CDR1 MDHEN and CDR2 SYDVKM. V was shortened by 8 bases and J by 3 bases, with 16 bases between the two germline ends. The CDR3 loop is CASGLDIGYTGELFF. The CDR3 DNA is TGTGCCAGCGGCCTGGACATAGGATACACCGGGGAGCTGTTTTTT.

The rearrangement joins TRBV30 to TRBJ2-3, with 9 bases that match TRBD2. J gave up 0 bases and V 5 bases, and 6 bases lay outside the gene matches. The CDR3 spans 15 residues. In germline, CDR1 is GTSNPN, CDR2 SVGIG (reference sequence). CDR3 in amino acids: CAWGLAGLSTDTQYF. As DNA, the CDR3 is TGTGCCTGGGGCCTAGCGGGATTGAGCACAGATACGCAGTATTTT. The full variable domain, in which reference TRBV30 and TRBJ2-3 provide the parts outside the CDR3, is SQTIHQWPATLVQPVGSPLSLECTVEGTSNPNLYWYRQAAGRGLQLLFYSVGIGQISSEVPQNLSASRPQDRQFILSSKKLLLSDSGFYLCAWGLAGLSTDTQYFGPGTRLTVL.

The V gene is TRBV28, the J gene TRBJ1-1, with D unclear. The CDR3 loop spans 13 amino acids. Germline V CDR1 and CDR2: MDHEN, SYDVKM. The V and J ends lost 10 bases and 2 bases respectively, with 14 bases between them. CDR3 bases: TGTGCCACAGGCGGGCTTCGTAACACTGAAGCTTTCTTT. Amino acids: CATGGLRNTEAFF.